Listed below are T cell receptor beta chains from one sample, sequenced in a study of cytomegalovirus exposure and HLA in healthy donors. Some clones are missing from TCRdb's copy, which holds only in-frame ones; the method was immunoSEQ multiplex PCR. The sample holds under 200,000 clones, 60% to 80% seen once. Sequencing was performed on PBMCs. Source of these receptors: a woman in her thirties or forties in good health and CMV-seropositive. CDR3s include the opening cysteine and the closing phenylalanine or tryptophan. The D gene is left open where the match is weak. For some rows the clone size is stated as once, few or many, or as a class when expanded; others skip it.

>-|TRBJ2-3|TRBV7-9|TRBD2
TGTGCCAGCAGCCGGGGGGCTAGCGGGGGGGCTTATACGCAGTATTTT
CASSRGASGGAYTQYF
>-|TRBJ1-1|TRBV10-1|TRBD1
TGCGCCAGCAGTGACAGGGGGGTCACTGAAGCTTTCTTT
CASSDRGVTEAFF
>-|TRBJ1-2|TRBV7-2|TRBD1
TGTGCCAGCAGCCTTCGGACAGGGGAGGGCGGCTACACCTTC
CASSLRTGEGGYTF
>-|TRBJ2-3|TRBV6-4|-
TGTGCCAGCAGTGCCCCCCGGGATCCGAGCACAGATACGCAGTATTTT
CASSAPRDPSTDTQYF
>few|TRBJ2-5|TRBV5-4|TRBD2
TGTGCCAGCAGCTTGGCCGAGAAGCGGGGGGGACAAGAGACCCAGTACTTC
CASSLAEKRGGQETQYF
>-|TRBJ1-2|TRBV2|TRBD1
TGTGCCAGCAGTCTGGACAGGGTTAACTATGGCTACACCTTC
CASSLDRVNYGYTF
>once|TRBJ1-1|TRBV5-1|-
TGCGCCAGCAGCACTGGTGGGGCCGGAAACACTGAAGCTTTCTTT
CASSTGGAGNTEAFF
>-|TRBJ1-5|TRBV6-5|-
TGTGCCAGCAGTTACGGCCGGGATAGCAATCAGCCCCAGCATTTT
CASSYGRDSNQPQHF
>few|TRBJ2-5|TRBV6-6|TRBD2
TGTGCCAGCAGTTCGATGACTAGCGGGCCGGAGACCCAGTACTTC
CASSSMTSGPETQYF
>-|TRBJ2-3|TRBV5-1|-
TGCGCCGGCAGTGAGCGGACAGATACGCAGTATTTT
CAGSERTDTQYF
>-|TRBJ2-7|TRBV5-6|TRBD2
TGTGCCAGCAGCTTCCGACTAGCGGGAGGTCGGGCCTCCGCTCTGGAGCAGTACTTC
CASSFRLAGGRASALEQYF
>few|TRBJ2-2|TRBV4-3|TRBD2
TGCGCCAGCAGCCAGGCTCCTGCCGGGACTAGAGGGGACACCGGGGAGCTGTTTTTT
CASSQAPAGTRGDTGELFF
>-|TRBJ1-3|TRBV7-9|-
TGTGCCATCATGGGCGTCGGGACTGGAAACACCATATATTTT
CAIMGVGTGNTIYF
>-|TRBJ2-7|TRBV19|TRBD1
TGTGCCAGTAGTCCCCGGGACAGGGGGCCTGTTGACGAGCAGTACTTC
CASSPRDRGPVDEQYF
>-|TRBJ1-4|TRBV18|-
TGTGCCAGCTCACCGCAACTGAGTAATGAAAAACTGTTTTTT
CASSPQLSNEKLFF
>-|TRBJ1-4|TRBV7-2|TRBD1
TGTGCCAGCAGCAAGAACAGGGGGCCGGATGAAAAACTGTTTTTT
CASSKNRGPDEKLFF
>-|TRBJ2-2|TRBV5-1|TRBD1
TGCGCCAGCAGCTCGACAGGGGTTGAGGGGGAGCTGTTTTTT
CASSSTGVEGELFF
>-|TRBJ2-7|TRBV30|TRBD1
TGTGCCTGGAGCGGATTTGACAGGGGATTGAGCTCCTACGAGCAGTACTTC
CAWSGFDRGLSSYEQYF